This TCR beta chain was observed in a study of blood T cells in healthy people across ages. The extraction recovered at least 5 micrograms of total RNA per sample. This clonotype was counted once. The target antigen is unknown. Broader study findings: Per million T cells, TCR beta diversity dropped roughly linearly as age increased.

Primers used in a second PCR of about 7 to 11 cycles were a sample-barcoded 5' primer and a J-beta primer mix. Using its own MiXCR run on the 5' RACE reads, TCRdb lists one record per CDR3 protein. The repertoire has fewer than 2,000,000 distinct CDR3 sequences, 34% of them found once; the top ten carry around 11%. The CDR3 consists of 14 residues. V gave up 2 bases and J gave up 10 bases; unmatched junction bases: 8. Germline CDR1 reads DFQATT; CDR2 reads SNEGSKA (reference sequence). Sequencing was done on a sample of blood. The clonotype originates from a woman aged 30 to 39 in good health. The chain couples TRBV20-1 to TRBJ1-4; TRBD1 matches at 9 bases. CDR3 sequence reads: CSARRTLDRGKLFF. For the CDR3, the DNA is TGCAGTGCTAGACGAACATTGGACAGGGGAAAACTGTTTTTT.